The 25 T cell receptor beta chains given below trace back to one sample, sequenced in a study of T cells in Graves' hyperthyroidism and ophthalmopathy. Authors of the study amplified TCR beta CDR3 regions from RNA transcripts. Carried out on the TCR CDR3, a first-round RT-PCR used the HTBI primer set. MiXCR, run by TCRdb on the multiplex PCR reads, gives a single entry per CDR3 protein. The sample yields fewer than 600,000 distinct CDR3 sequences, less than 15% seen once. The specimen sequenced was blood. All receptors come from a woman aged 35 to 49 with Graves' hyperthyroidism.

The chain uses TRBV11-2 and TRBJ2-1; TRBD2 matches 9 bases. Looked up from germline, CDR1 is SGHAT and CDR2 is FQNNGV. This CDR3 contains 15 residues. Germline trimming cut 6 bases from V and 2 bases from J; bases unmatched to any gene: 5. The CDR3 region is CASSRAGGPYNEQFF. DNA for the CDR3: TGTGCCAGCAGTCGAGCGGGAGGACCCTACAATGAGCAGTTCTTC.

There are many counts of this clonotype. This rearrangement joins TRBV2 to TRBJ2-5; D is undetermined. This CDR3 has 13 residues. Trimming removed 5 bases from V and 2 bases from J, with 9 bases in between. The V gene's germline CDR1 is SNHLY and CDR2 FYNNEI. This CDR3 reads CASSPARQETQYF. The CDR3 nucleotides read TGTGCCAGCAGTCCAGCGCGACAAGAGACCCAGTACTTC.

This clonotype was observed many times. The chain joins TRBV7-9 to TRBJ2-2; D gene unclear. The CDR3 runs 11 residues. Germline V gene lookup returns CDR1 SEHNR and CDR2 FQNEAQ (reference sequence). V lost 5 bases, J lost 6 bases, and 4 bases lay in between. CDR3 DNA sequence: TGTGCCAGCAGCACGGCCGGGGAGCTGTTTTTT. This gives the protein CASSTAGELFF.

The genes are TRBV24-1 and TRBJ2-7; no clear D gene. Trimming took off 2 bases at V and 3 bases at J, with 4 bases between the two ends. CDR1 is KGHDR and CDR2 is SFDVKD in the germline V gene. The CDR3 has 12 residues. The CDR3 nucleotides read TGTGCCACCAGTGATTCCGACTACGAGCAGTACTTC. Protein: CATSDSDYEQYF.

The J gene is TRBJ1-6, the V gene TRBV3-1; TRBD1 aligns across 7 bases. Germline trimming cut 0 bases from V and 11 bases from J; bases unmatched to any gene: 4. In germline, CDR1 is LGHDT, CDR2 YNNKEL (reference sequence). The CDR3 runs to 14 residues. The CDR3: CASSQEGQRTPLHF. The CDR3 DNA sequence: TGTGCCAGCAGCCAAGAGGGACAGAGGACACCCCTCCACTTT.

This clonotype was recorded many times. This chain connects TRBV27 to TRBJ2-5, with a tentative D call TRBD2 (6 bases). Germline CDR1 MNHEY, CDR2 SMNVEV (reference sequence). Trimming stripped 5 bases from V and 4 bases from J, with 14 bases between. CDR3 length equals 14 residues. CDR3 nucleotides: TGTGCCAGCAGTGCGGGACCCCCCGTAGAGACCCAGTACTTC. It is translated as CASSAGPPVETQYF.

This clonotype was seen a single time. This chain uses TRBV6-1 with TRBJ2-7, with D uncertain. In germline, CDR1 is MNHNS, CDR2 SASEGT. The CDR3 consists of 13 residues. Trimming removed 3 bases at V and 4 bases at J, with 10 bases between. The CDR3 nucleotides are TGTGCCAGCAGTGATCCATCGCCTTACGAGCAGTACTTC. Translating gives CASSDPSPYEQYF.

This clonotype was seen repeatedly, ten times or more. The gene calls are TRBV28 and TRBJ2-7; the D call may be TRBD1 or TRBD2 (6 bases each). The CDR3 covers 16 residues. V was trimmed by 4 bases and J by 4 bases, leaving 20 bases between them. CDR1 MDHEN and CDR2 SYDVKM come from the germline V gene. This CDR3 reads CASSSPGGGPMYEQYF. DNA for the CDR3: TGTGCCAGCAGTTCCCCCGGGGGCGGCCCGATGTACGAGCAGTACTTC.

At least ten counts were recorded for this clonotype. The chain couples TRBV6-1 to TRBJ1-2, with D uncertain. Trimming took 4 bases from V and 3 from J, leaving 9 bases between them. Germline CDR1 MNHNS, CDR2 SASEGT. There are 13 residues in the CDR3. CDR3 loop: CASSVSSDYGYTF. As DNA, the CDR3 is TGTGCCAGCAGTGTGTCCTCCGACTATGGCTACACCTTC.

Turning to this clonotype: A read error is possible here, since a much larger clone lies one base away. The CDR3 does not close with the conserved phenylalanine or tryptophan, likely indicating a read error. The chain has TRBV20-1 and TRBJ1-6; D not certain. The V and J ends lost 2 bases and 7 bases respectively, with 12 bases between them. Germline V gene data show CDR1 as DFQATT and CDR2 as SNEGSKA (reference sequence). The CDR3 has 14 residues. The DNA of the CDR3 is TGCAGTGCTAGAAAACTCGGCAGCAATTCACCCCTCCACCTT. It is translated as CSARKLGSNSPLHL.

The chain joins TRBV2 to TRBJ2-2, with no clear D. Germline V gene data show CDR1 as SNHLY and CDR2 as FYNNEI. CDR3 length: 11 residues. V lost 1 base and J 9 bases, leaving 3 bases between the germline ends. The CDR3 region has the DNA TGTGCCAGCAGTGAAGGCCGGGAGCTGTTTTTT. This sequence encodes CASSEGRELFF.

This clonotype appeared a few times. This chain joins TRBV29-1 and TRBJ2-6; 8 bases map to TRBD2. Germline V gene lookup returns CDR1 SQVTM and CDR2 ANQGSEA. The CDR3 runs to 17 residues. The junction had 10 bases not matched to a gene; V was cut back by 6 bases and J by 0 bases. CDR3 coding DNA: TGCAGCGTAACGGGGGGGGCCCATTACTCTGGGGCCAACGTCCTGACTTTC. It specifies CSVTGGAHYSGANVLTF.

The sample holds many counts of this clonotype. The chain uses TRBV5-1 and TRBJ2-2; 9 bases match TRBD2. Losses at the gene ends were 2 bases for V and 6 bases for J; bases not matched to a gene: 8. This CDR3 is 16 amino acids long. Germline lookup yields CDR1 SGHRS and CDR2 YFSETQ. The CDR3 DNA is TGCGCCAGCAGCTTTTCGACTAGCGGTGCGTCCGGGGAGCTGTTTTTT. Translating it yields CASSFSTSGASGELFF. Combining the CDR3 with reference TRBV5-1 and TRBJ2-2 gives the whole variable domain KAGVTQTPRYLIKTRGQQVTLSCSPISGHRSVSWYQQTPGQGLQFLFEYFSETQRNKGNFPGRFSGRQFSNSRSEMNVSTLELGDSALYLCASSFSTSGASGELFFGEGSRLTVL.

V usage is TRBV6-6 and J usage is TRBJ2-1; D is possibly TRBD1 (5 bases). This CDR3 is 14 amino acids long. CDR1 is MNHNY, CDR2 SVGAGI, per germline (reference sequence). V dropped 0 bases and J dropped 10 bases, with 13 bases sitting between them. This CDR3 is CASSYSSQGNEQFF. The CDR3 bases are TGTGCCAGCAGTTACTCGAGTCAGGGCAACGAGCAGTTCTTC.

This clonotype came up many times. The chain employs TRBV28 and TRBJ2-7; no definite D call. Germline V gene sequence: CDR1 MDHEN, CDR2 SYDVKM. The CDR3 covers 13 residues. The germline V and J ends were trimmed by 1 base and 2 bases, with 6 bases remaining between them. The DNA of the CDR3 is TGTGCCAGCAGTTTATTCCCCCCCTACGAGCAGTACTTC. Translated, it gives CASSLFPPYEQYF.

This clonotype has a handful of counts. This chain joins TRBV24-1 and TRBJ1-2, with D possibly being TRBD1 (5 bases). The CDR3 has 15 amino acids. Looked up from germline, CDR1 is KGHDR and CDR2 is SFDVKD. Between the trimmed V and J ends, which lost 4 bases and 3 bases, there was a span of 14 bases. The CDR3 nucleotides read TGTGCCACCAGTGAAACGGGCCGGGGGGACTATGGCTACACCTTC. It translates to CATSETGRGDYGYTF.

This clonotype occurred many times. The chain employs TRBV5-1 and TRBJ2-1; unclear D gene. V was shortened by 4 bases and J by 0 bases, with 11 bases between the two germline ends. The CDR3 has 15 residues. From germline, CDR1 is SGHRS and CDR2 YFSETQ. The CDR3 loop reads CASSTIESSYNEQFF. The CDR3 nucleotides read TGCGCCAGCAGCACCATAGAAAGCTCCTACAATGAGCAGTTCTTC.

This clonotype was seen at least ten times. The V call is TRBV7-9, the J call TRBJ2-7, with D possibly matching TRBD2 (6 bases). Germline-derived CDR1 and CDR2 are SEHNR and FQNEAQ (reference sequence). The CDR3 is 16 amino acids. V dropped 4 bases and J dropped 0 bases, with 16 bases sitting between them. The CDR3 sequence: CASSSPGTPVSYEQYF. CDR3 sequence (DNA): TGTGCCAGCAGCTCACCCGGGACTCCCGTCTCCTACGAGCAGTACTTC.

This chain joins TRBV27 and TRBJ1-5; D is undetermined. The CDR3 consists of 16 residues. V was pared by 2 bases and J by 0 bases, with 11 bases between. Germline V CDR1 and CDR2: MNHEY, SMNVEV (reference sequence). Here the CDR3 reads CASSLGGSPSNQPQHF. The CDR3, as DNA: TGTGCCAGCAGTTTAGGCGGCAGCCCTAGCAATCAGCCCCAGCATTTT.

This clonotype showed up just a few times. This sequence joins TRBV20-1 and TRBJ1-5, with D tentatively TRBD1 (5 bases). V shed 6 bases and J shed 0 bases, with 15 bases lying between them. Germline loops: CDR1 DFQATT, CDR2 SNEGSKA (reference sequence). This CDR3 has 15 residues. DNA of the CDR3: TGCAGTGCAGAACAACAGGTTAATAGCAATCAGCCCCAGCATTTT. Translation: CSAEQQVNSNQPQHF.

In its sample, this clonotype was seen a few times. The chain is built from TRBV29-1 and TRBJ2-1, with a possible D match to TRBD2 (6 bases). The CDR3 extends over 13 amino acids. The V end was cut by 1 base, the J end by 3 bases, with 7 bases between. Per germline, CDR1 SQVTM and CDR2 ANQGSEA. The CDR3 region has the DNA TGCAGCGTTGAAGGACTAGTCTACAATGAGCAGTTCTTC. Translating it yields CSVEGLVYNEQFF.

This clonotype turned up a few times. The chain couples TRBV29-1 to TRBJ2-1, with unresolved D. The CDR3 loop spans 11 amino acids. The germline V and J ends were trimmed by 3 bases and 9 bases, with 9 bases remaining between them. The germline CDR1 and CDR2 sequences are SQVTM and ANQGSEA. The CDR3 reads CSVDSGSEQFF. CDR3 coding DNA: TGCAGCGTTGATTCGGGCAGTGAGCAGTTCTTC.

This clonotype has a count of ten or more. The chain is built from TRBV30 and TRBJ2-3; 7 bases align to TRBD2. The CDR3 runs 15 residues. Germline assignment: CDR1 GTSNPN and CDR2 SVGIG (reference sequence). V lost 5 bases, J lost 5 bases, and 13 bases stayed unmatched. The CDR3 is CAWSRGAGAVDTQYF. DNA for the CDR3: TGTGCCTGGTCACGAGGGGCGGGAGCGGTAGATACGCAGTATTTT.

This clonotype came up many times. The gene calls are TRBV9 and TRBJ2-7; 7 bases match TRBD1. Trimming cost V 7 bases and J 6 bases; bases outside gene matches: 7. The CDR3 extends over 12 amino acids. Germline loops: CDR1 SGDLS, CDR2 YYNGEE. The CDR3 DNA is TGTGCCAGCTCACCACCAGGGGGCGAGCAGTACTTC. Its protein is CASSPPGGEQYF.

This clonotype was found many times. The CDR3 region is CASSFSIVYNNEQFF. Here the CDR3 DNA reads TGTGCCAGCAGCTTCAGTATAGTGTATAACAATGAGCAGTTCTTC. The chain recombines TRBV7-2 with TRBJ2-1, with unresolved D. Germline loops: CDR1 SGHTA, CDR2 FQGNSA. The CDR3 runs 15 residues. Trimming pared 3 bases from V and 5 bases from J, leaving 14 bases between.